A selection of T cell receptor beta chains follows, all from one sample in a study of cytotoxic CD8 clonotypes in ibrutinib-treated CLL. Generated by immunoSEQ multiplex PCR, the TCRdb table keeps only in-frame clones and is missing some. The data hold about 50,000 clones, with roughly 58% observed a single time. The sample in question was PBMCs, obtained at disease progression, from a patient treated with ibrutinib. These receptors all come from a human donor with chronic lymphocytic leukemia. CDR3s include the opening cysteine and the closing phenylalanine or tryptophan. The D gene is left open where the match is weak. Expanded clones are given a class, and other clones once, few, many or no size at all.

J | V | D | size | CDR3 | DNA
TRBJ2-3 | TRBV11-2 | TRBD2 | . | CASSLSLAGGTDTQYF | TGTGCCAGCAGCCTATCCTTAGCGGGCGGCACAGATACGCAGTATTTT
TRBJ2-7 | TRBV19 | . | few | CASSPAGQPYEQYF | TGTGCCAGTAGTCCCGCGGGACAACCCTACGAGCAGTACTTC
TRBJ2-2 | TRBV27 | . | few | CASRPRQARNTGELFF | TGTGCCAGCAGACCCCGACAGGCTAGGAACACCGGGGAGCTGTTTTTT
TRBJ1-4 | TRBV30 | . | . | CAWRTPQMGEKLFF | TGTGCCTGGAGGACACCTCAGATGGGGGAAAAACTGTTTTTT
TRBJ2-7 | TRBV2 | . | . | CASSEMDEQYF | TGTGCCAGCAGTGAAATGGACGAGCAGTACTTC
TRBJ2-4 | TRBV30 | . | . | CAWSVPGLNIQYF | TGTGCCTGGAGTGTGCCGGGCTTGAACATTCAGTACTTC
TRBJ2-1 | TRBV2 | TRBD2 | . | CASSRPSGGYNEQFF | TGTGCCAGCAGCCGCCCCAGCGGGGGCTACAATGAGCAGTTCTTC
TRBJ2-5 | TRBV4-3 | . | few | CASSLSVGGGETQYF | TGCGCCAGCAGCCTATCCGTGGGAGGAGGAGAGACCCAGTACTTC
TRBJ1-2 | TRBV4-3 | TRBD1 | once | CASSQEPGGSGGYTF | TGCGCCAGCAGCCAAGAGCCAGGGGGCTCCGGTGGCTACACCTTC
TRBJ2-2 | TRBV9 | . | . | CASSVGVSGELFF | TGTGCCAGCAGCGTAGGGGTATCGGGGGAGCTGTTTTTT
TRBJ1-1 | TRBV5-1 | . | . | CASSSSVNTEAFF | TGCGCCAGCAGCTCGTCGGTGAACACTGAAGCTTTCTTT
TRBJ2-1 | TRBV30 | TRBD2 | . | CAWSTQRTSGSYNEQFF | TGTGCCTGGAGTACACAGAGGACTAGCGGAAGTTACAATGAGCAGTTCTTC
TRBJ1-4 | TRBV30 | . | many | CAWSVRSDRLFF | TGTGCCTGGAGTGTACGAAGCGATCGACTGTTTTTT
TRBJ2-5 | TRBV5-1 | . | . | CASSLRGTEAVRETQYF | TGCGCCAGCAGCTTGAGGGGGACGGAGGCGGTACGGGAGACCCAGTACTTC
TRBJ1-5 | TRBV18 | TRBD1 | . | CASSSGQGARNQPQHF | TGTGCCAGCTCATCGGGACAGGGGGCGCGAAATCAGCCCCAGCATTTT
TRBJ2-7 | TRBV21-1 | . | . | CASSNTSGRVHEQYF | TGTGCCAGCAGCAACACTAGCGGGAGAGTCCACGAGCAGTACTTC
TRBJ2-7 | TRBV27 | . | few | CASSLSTGLGEQYF | TGTGCCAGCAGTTTATCGACAGGCCTCGGCGAGCAGTACTTC
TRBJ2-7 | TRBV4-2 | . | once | CASSQAGATYEQYF | TGTGCCAGCAGCCAAGCTGGGGCCACCTACGAGCAGTACTTC
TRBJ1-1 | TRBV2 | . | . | CASRLTGNTEAFF | TGTGCCAGCAGGTTAACAGGAAACACTGAAGCTTTCTTT
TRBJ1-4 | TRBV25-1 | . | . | CASRHRTNEKLFF | TGTGCCAGCAGGCACCGGACTAATGAAAAACTGTTTTTT
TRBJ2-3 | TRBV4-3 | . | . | CASSQDFVADTQYF | TGCGCCAGCAGCCAAGACTTCGTGGCAGATACGCAGTATTTT
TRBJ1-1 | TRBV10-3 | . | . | CAIVSSGYEAFF | TGTGCCATCGTATCGTCGGGCTATGAAGCTTTCTTT
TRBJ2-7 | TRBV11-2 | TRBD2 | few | CASSLGLAGGEQYF | TGTGCCAGCAGCTTAGGACTAGCAGGAGGCGAGCAGTACTTC
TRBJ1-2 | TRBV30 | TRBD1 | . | CAWSPGQGGYGYTF | TGTGCCTGGAGTCCGGGACAGGGGGGTTATGGCTACACCTTC
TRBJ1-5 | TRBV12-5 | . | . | CASGLSRNQPQHF | TGTGCTAGTGGTTTGTCCCGCAATCAGCCCCAGCATTTT
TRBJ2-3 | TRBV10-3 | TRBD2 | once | CAISVLAGITDTQYF | TGTGCCATCAGTGTACTAGCGGGGATCACAGATACGCAGTATTTT
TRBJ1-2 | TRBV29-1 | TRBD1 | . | CSAWTGMDGYTF | TGCAGCGCATGGACAGGGATGGATGGCTACACCTTC
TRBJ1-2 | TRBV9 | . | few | CASSPGIYGYTF | TGTGCCAGCAGCCCAGGGATCTATGGCTACACCTTC
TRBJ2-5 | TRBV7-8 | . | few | CASSLAGTKETQYF | TGTGCCAGCAGCTTAGCAGGGACAAAAGAGACCCAGTACTTC
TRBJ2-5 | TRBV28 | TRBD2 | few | CASSAGLAGAVETQYF | TGTGCCAGCAGTGCGGGACTAGCGGGAGCTGTGGAGACCCAGTACTTC
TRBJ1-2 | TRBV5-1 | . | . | CASSRLGQGFEGGDTF | TGCGCCAGCAGCCGATTGGGGCAGGGGTTCGAAGGAGGTGACACCTTC
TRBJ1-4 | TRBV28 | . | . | CASSLQAGKLFF | TGTGCCAGCAGTCTCCAGGCAGGAAAACTGTTTTTT
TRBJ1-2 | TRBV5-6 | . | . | CASTPAVGSYGYTF | TGTGCCAGCACCCCCGCGGTGGGGTCCTATGGCTACACCTTC
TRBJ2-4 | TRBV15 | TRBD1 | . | CATSRIMTGIQYF | TGTGCCACCAGCAGAATTATGACAGGGATTCAGTACTTC
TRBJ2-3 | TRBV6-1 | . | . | CASSEGLGGGAADTQYF | TGTGCCAGCAGTGAAGGGCTGGGGGGGGGCGCGGCAGATACGCAGTATTTT
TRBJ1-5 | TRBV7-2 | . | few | CASSLGQVGQPQHF | TGTGCCAGCAGCTTAGGACAGGTGGGTCAGCCCCAGCATTTT
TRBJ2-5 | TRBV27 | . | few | CASSLGRETQYF | TGTGCCAGCAGTTTGGGGAGAGAGACCCAGTACTTC
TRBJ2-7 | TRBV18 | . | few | CASSRTLGLVYEQYF | TGTGCCAGCTCACGGACTTTGGGATTGGTATACGAGCAGTACTTC
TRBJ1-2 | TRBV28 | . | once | CASSYPGTTYGYTF | TGTGCCAGCAGTTACCCCGGGACAACCTATGGCTACACCTTC
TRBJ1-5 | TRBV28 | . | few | CASRSRGGQPQHF | TGTGCCAGCAGGTCCAGGGGAGGTCAGCCCCAGCATTTT
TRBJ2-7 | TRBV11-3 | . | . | CASSSGYEQYF | TGTGCCAGCAGCTCAGGCTACGAGCAGTACTTC
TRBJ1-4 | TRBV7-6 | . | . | CASSLVPVLF | TGTGCCAGCAGCTTAGTACCTGTCCTTTTT
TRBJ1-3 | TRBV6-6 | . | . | CASRSRTSGNTIYF | TGTGCCAGCAGAAGCAGGACCTCTGGAAACACCATATATTTT
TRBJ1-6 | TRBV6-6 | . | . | CASSLQTSPLHF | TGTGCCAGCAGTTTACAAACGTCACCCCTCCACTTT
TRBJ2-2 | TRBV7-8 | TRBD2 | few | CASSYSGTSITGELFF | TGTGCCAGCAGCTATTCCGGGACTAGCATAACCGGGGAGCTGTTTTTT
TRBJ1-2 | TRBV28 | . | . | CASHHWSDGYTF | TGTGCCAGCCATCATTGGTCCGATGGCTACACCTTC
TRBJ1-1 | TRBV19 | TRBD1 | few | CATFGGIYRGNRAEAFF | TGTGCCACTTTTGGGGGGATCTACAGGGGCAATCGCGCTGAAGCTTTCTTT
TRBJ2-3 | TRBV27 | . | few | CASSLRRGGDTQYF | TGTGCCAGCAGTTTAAGGAGAGGGGGGGATACGCAGTATTTT
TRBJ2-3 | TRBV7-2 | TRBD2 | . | CASSLWGLAGAGDTQYF | TGTGCCAGCAGCTTATGGGGCCTAGCGGGAGCTGGGGATACGCAGTATTTT
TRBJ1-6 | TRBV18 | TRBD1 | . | CASSPRPRQGGKGLLHF | TGTGCCAGCTCACCAAGACCTAGACAGGGAGGGAAAGGGCTCCTCCACTTT
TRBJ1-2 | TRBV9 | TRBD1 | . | CASSVDRTGIDYGYTF | TGTGCCAGCAGCGTAGACAGGACAGGCATTGACTATGGCTACACCTTC
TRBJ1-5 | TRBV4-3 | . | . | CASSQEAQGRNQPQHF | TGCGCCAGCAGCCAAGAAGCTCAGGGGCGCAATCAGCCCCAGCATTTT
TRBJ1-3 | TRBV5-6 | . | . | CASSAQPGNTIYF | TGTGCCAGCAGCGCCCAACCCGGAAACACCATATATTTT